What follows is one T cell receptor beta chain and its context. This sample is drawn from a study of shared clonotypes between healthy human individuals. The CDR3 runs to 14 residues. The V end lost 0 bases, the J end lost 4 bases, and 11 bases lay between the germline ends. Germline V gene data show CDR1 as SGDLS and CDR2 as YYNGEE. Assay: immunoSEQ multiplex PCR; the TCRdb copy retains only in-frame clones and omits some. This sample has fewer than 1.6 million clones, with roughly 98.5% found just once. It was into CD45RA+ naive and CD45RA-negative memory subsets that the CD4+ cells were split. This chain connects TRBV9 to TRBJ2-7; no reliable D call. The sequencing sample was made of naive CD4+ T cells sorted from blood. The subset is: CD45RA+ positively selected. This TCR came from a man aged 25 to 40 in good health. This CDR3 reads CASSVAPVDYEQYF. The CDR3 nucleotides are TGTGCCAGCAGCGTAGCCCCGGTAGATTACGAGCAGTACTTC.